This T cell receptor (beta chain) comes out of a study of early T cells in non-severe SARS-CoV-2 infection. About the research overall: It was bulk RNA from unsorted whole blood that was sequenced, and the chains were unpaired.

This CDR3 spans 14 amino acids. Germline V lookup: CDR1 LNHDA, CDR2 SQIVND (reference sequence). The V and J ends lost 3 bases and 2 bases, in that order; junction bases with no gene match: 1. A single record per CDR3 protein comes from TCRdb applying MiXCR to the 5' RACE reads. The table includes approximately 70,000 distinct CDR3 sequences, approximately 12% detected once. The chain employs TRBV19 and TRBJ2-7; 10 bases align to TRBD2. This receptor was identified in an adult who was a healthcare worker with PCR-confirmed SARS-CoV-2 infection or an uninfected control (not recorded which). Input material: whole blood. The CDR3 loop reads CASSISGRAYEQYF. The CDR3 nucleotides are TGTGCCAGTAGTATCAGCGGGAGGGCCTACGAGCAGTACTTC.